These 25 T cell receptor beta chains were sequenced from one sample in a study of response to subunit inactivated influenza vaccine. Each CDR3 protein gets one entry after TCRdb re-called the RT-PCR reads with MiXCR. Among roughly 700,000 distinct CDR3 sequences, approximately 15% were seen once, and the ten largest hold 5.5% to 8%. Sequencing was performed on PBMCs from blood, taken roughly 15 days before vaccination. Source of these receptors: a man between 45 and 60 years old who received an inactivated influenza vaccine.

This chain joins TRBV10-3 and TRBJ2-5, with 10 bases aligning to TRBD2. The J segment lost 3 bases and the V segment lost 1 base, leaving 8 bases of the junction unmatched. The V gene's germline CDR1 is ENHRY and CDR2 SYGVKD. CDR3 length equals 17 residues. The DNA of the CDR3 is TGTGCCATCAGTGAGTTCCCCCTAGCGGGGGAGAAAGAGACCCAGTACTTC. This translates into CAISEFPLAGEKETQYF.

The V gene is TRBV6-5, the J gene TRBJ2-1; D is tentatively TRBD1 or TRBD2 (6 bases each). Germline CDR1 is MNHEY and CDR2 is SVGAGI. CDR3 size: 16 residues. V was shortened by 2 bases and J by 8 bases, with 19 bases between the two germline ends. CDR3 coding DNA: TGTGCCAGCAGTTACCCAGGGGAGCTCACGGGAGATGAGCAGTTCTTC. It translates to CASSYPGELTGDEQFF.

Comments on this clonotype: Possible read error: a much larger clone is one base away. V gene TRBV4-2 combines with J gene TRBJ2-7; D is ambiguous. This CDR3 is built from 15 residues. The germline V gene encodes CDR1 LGHNA and CDR2 YNFKEQ. The CDR3 DNA reads TGTGACAGCAGCCATATTGACTCAAGCTCCTACGAGCAGTACTTC. This gives the protein CDSSHIDSSSYEQYF.

This clonotype showed up many times. The CDR3 spells CSAATEFNQPQHF. The CDR3 nucleotides read TGCAGCGCTGCGACGGAATTCAATCAGCCCCAGCATTTT. The chain uses TRBV29-1 and TRBJ1-5; D remains ambiguous. The germline V gene has CDR1 SQVTM and CDR2 ANQGSEA. V was pared by 7 bases and J by 3 bases, with 13 bases between. The CDR3 contains 13 residues.

With respect to this clonotype: A junction boundary mismatches the germline segment, possibly from a read error. The chain carries TRBV7-9 and TRBJ1-2; D may be TRBD1 (6 bases). Germline assignment: CDR1 SEHNR and CDR2 FQNEAQ (reference sequence). CDR3 length equals 13 residues. In nucleotides, the CDR3 is TGTGCCAGCCACCCGGGGGCGGGGGGCTCTCCAATCTTC. This codes for CASHPGAGGSPIF.

The chain is built from TRBV6-1 and TRBJ2-1; D possibly corresponds to TRBD1 (6 bases). The CDR3 extends over 15 amino acids. The germline gives CDR1 MNHNS, CDR2 SASEGT. Trimming stripped 6 bases from V and 0 bases from J, with 12 bases between. The DNA of the CDR3 is TGTGCCAGCAGGACCACGGACAGCTCCTACAATGAGCAGTTCTTC. Protein sequence: CASRTTDSSYNEQFF.

The rearrangement joins TRBV2 to TRBJ2-3; the D is unclear. CDR3 size: 11 residues. V lost 6 bases and J lost 4, with 5 bases in between. Per germline, CDR1 SNHLY and CDR2 FYNNEI. The CDR3 sequence is CASSMPDTQYF. The CDR3 nucleotides are TGTGCCAGCAGCATGCCAGATACGCAGTATTTT.

This clonotype was detected only a few times. V gene TRBV5-6 combines with J gene TRBJ2-2, with D possibly TRBD2 on 6 matching bases. The germline V and J ends were trimmed by 1 base and 7 bases, with 14 bases remaining between them. This CDR3 contains 15 residues. Per the germline V gene, CDR1 is SGHDT and CDR2 is YYEEEE. In DNA form, the CDR3 reads TGTGCCAGCAGCTTGTCATGGCGGGAAGTCGGGGAGCTGTTTTTT. Translating gives CASSLSWREVGELFF.

This rearrangement joins TRBV20-1 to TRBJ2-3; maybe TRBD1 (5 bases). Trimming removed 4 bases at V and 3 bases at J, with 11 bases between. In germline, CDR1 is DFQATT, CDR2 SNEGSKA (reference sequence). The CDR3 has 13 amino acids. The chain's CDR3 is CSANTGLTDTQYF. The CDR3 DNA is TGCAGTGCTAACACAGGATTGACAGATACGCAGTATTTT.

There are many counts of this clonotype. The chain is built from TRBV7-2 and TRBJ2-2; D ambiguous. The germline V gene encodes CDR1 SGHTA and CDR2 FQGNSA. This CDR3 comprises 14 residues. V was shortened by 6 bases and J by 4 bases, with 12 bases between the two germline ends. The CDR3: CASSPQAGTGELFF. The CDR3 DNA sequence: TGTGCCAGCAGTCCCCAGGCAGGCACCGGGGAGCTGTTTTTT.

This chain joins TRBV30 and TRBJ1-1; D is perhaps TRBD1 (5 bases). Trimming took off 8 bases at V and 6 bases at J, with 10 bases between the two ends. This CDR3 is built from 10 residues. Looked up from germline, CDR1 is GTSNPN and CDR2 is SVGIG (reference sequence). The CDR3, as DNA: TGTGCCGGGACGGCCCCTGAAGCTTTCTTT. Translated: CAGTAPEAFF. The entire variable domain, with the rest obtained from reference TRBV30 and TRBJ1-1, is as follows: SQTIHQWPATLVQPVGSPLSLECTVEGTSNPNLYWYRQAAGRGLQLLFYSVGIGQISSEVPQNLSASRPQDRQFILSSKKLLLSDSGFYLCAGTAPEAFFGQGTRLTVV.

This chain links TRBV24-1 with TRBJ2-1; 7 positions match TRBD2. This CDR3 is 17 amino acids long. The germline V gene has CDR1 KGHDR and CDR2 SFDVKD. The J segment lost 5 bases and the V segment lost 0 bases, leaving 9 bases of the junction unmatched. CDR3 loop: CATSDLRGGGANNEQFF. Written as DNA, the CDR3 is TGTGCCACCAGTGATTTGCGTGGGGGGGGAGCAAACAATGAGCAGTTCTTC.

This clonotype has more than one count but fewer than ten. The chain combines TRBV10-3 with TRBJ2-3; possible D gene TRBD2, 6 bases. Trimming pared 0 bases from V and 0 bases from J, leaving 16 bases between. CDR3 size: 18 residues. The germline gives CDR1 ENHRY, CDR2 SYGVKD. The CDR3 DNA is TGTGCCATCAGTGAGTCGAGCCGGGAGAGCCGAAGCACAGATACGCAGTATTTT. Amino acids: CAISESSRESRSTDTQYF.

The V and J genes are TRBV5-1 and TRBJ1-3; D might be TRBD1 (6 bases). Trimming removed 6 bases at V and 1 base at J, with 11 bases between. The CDR3 consists of 14 residues. The germline CDR1 and CDR2 sequences are SGHRS and YFSETQ. The CDR3 sequence is CASNPGTSGNTIYF. CDR3 nucleotide sequence: TGCGCCAGCAACCCCGGGACATCTGGAAACACCATATATTTT.

This clonotype was detected ten times or more. The V call is TRBV19, the J call TRBJ2-7, with D possibly TRBD2 on 5 matching bases. Deletions cut 2 bases from V and 1 base from J, with 12 bases between. The CDR3 consists of 15 residues. Germline CDR1 and CDR2: LNHDA and SQIVND (reference sequence). Here the CDR3 DNA reads TGTGCCAGTAGTATAATGAGTGGGGAGTCCTACGAGCAGTACTTC. It encodes CASSIMSGESYEQYF.

This clonotype was seen ten or more times. The V call is TRBV27, the J call TRBJ2-1, with D perhaps being TRBD1 or TRBD2 (5 bases each). CDR3 length: 14 residues. V lost 2 bases to trimming and J lost 3 bases, with 8 bases between them. Germline V gene sequence: CDR1 MNHEY, CDR2 SMNVEV (reference sequence). The CDR3 spells CASSLQGDYNEQFF. Written as DNA, the CDR3 is TGTGCCAGCAGTTTACAGGGAGACTACAATGAGCAGTTCTTC.

The rearrangement uses TRBV7-2 and TRBJ2-7, with D uncertain. The CDR3 is made up of 14 amino acids. Deletions cut 1 base from V and 3 bases from J, with 10 bases between. CDR1 is SGHTA, CDR2 FQGNSA, per germline. For the CDR3, the DNA is TGTGCCAGCAGCTTAGAGGTTTCGGTCTACGAGCAGTACTTC. This sequence encodes CASSLEVSVYEQYF.

This clonotype has a handful of counts. DNA of the CDR3: TGCAGCGTTGCGGTGGAACCAGGTGGCTACACCTTC. Its translation: CSVAVEPGGYTF. V and J are TRBV29-1 and TRBJ1-2; D is unclear. Germline CDR1 is SQVTM and CDR2 is ANQGSEA. CDR3 length equals 12 residues. V lost 4 bases to trimming and J lost 7 bases, with 13 bases between them.

This CDR3 is CASSGGSGISYEQYF. The CDR3 DNA reads as TGTGCCAGCAGTGGTGGTAGCGGGATAAGTTACGAGCAGTACTTC. The V gene is TRBV2, the J gene TRBJ2-7; 8 bases agree with TRBD2. The CDR3 extends over 15 amino acids. The V and J ends lost 4 bases and 4 bases, in that order; junction bases with no gene match: 9. Germline V lookup: CDR1 SNHLY, CDR2 FYNNEI.

The chain recombines TRBV28 with TRBJ2-5, with 7 bases lining up with TRBD1. This CDR3 contains 15 residues. CDR1 and CDR2 from the germline V gene are MDHEN and SYDVKM. Germline trimming cut 3 bases from V and 2 bases from J; bases unmatched to any gene: 6. The CDR3 DNA reads TGTGCCAGCAGTTTTCTCGAGGGGGCTCAAGAGACCCAGTACTTC. It translates to CASSFLEGAQETQYF.

This clonotype was recorded a few times. The CDR3 nucleotides are TGTGCCAGCAGCCAGCAGCATAGGAGCTCCTACAATGAGCAGTTCTTC. This codes for CASSQQHRSSYNEQFF. The chain combines TRBV4-2 with TRBJ2-1; D not resolved. The germline V gene has CDR1 LGHNA and CDR2 YNFKEQ. The CDR3 is 16 residues long. V shed 3 bases and J shed 0 bases, with 12 bases lying between them.

This clonotype turned up a few times. V and J are TRBV7-2 and TRBJ1-3; possibly TRBD1 for D (6 bases). In germline, CDR1 is SGHTA, CDR2 FQGNSA. The CDR3 length is 14 residues. V was cut by 4 bases and J by 2 bases, with 9 bases left in between. The CDR3 sequence is CASSYRDTGNTIYF. CDR3 sequence (DNA): TGTGCCAGCAGCTACCGGGACACTGGAAACACCATATATTTT.

Only a few counts were recorded for this clonotype. The chain uses TRBV10-2 and TRBJ2-1; 8 bases agree with TRBD2. V was pared by 8 bases and J by 0 bases, with 12 bases of the junction left unmatched. The CDR3 runs 17 residues. Per germline, CDR1 WSHSY and CDR2 SAAADI. CDR3 nucleotide sequence: TGCGCCAGCCGCTCGGGGGGGGGGACGATCTCCTACAATGAGCAGTTCTTC. Its protein is CASRSGGGTISYNEQFF.

The table lists this clonotype with a few counts. The chain employs TRBV6-1 and TRBJ2-7, with D tentatively TRBD2 (5 bases). V lost 0 bases and J 6 bases, leaving 18 bases between the germline ends. CDR3 size: 16 residues. In germline, CDR1 is MNHNS, CDR2 SASEGT. The CDR3 sequence is CASSEALGSLLSEQYF. CDR3 sequence (DNA): TGTGCCAGCAGTGAAGCGCTAGGGAGCCTCCTGAGCGAGCAGTACTTC.

Many counts were recorded for this clonotype. This rearrangement joins TRBV6-1 to TRBJ2-7, with D possibly being TRBD1 (6 bases). Trimming left V 2 bases short and J 3 bases short, with 11 bases between. From germline, CDR1 is MNHNS and CDR2 SASEGT. CDR3 length: 14 amino acids. CDR3 amino acids: CASSELGRGYEQYF. CDR3 in DNA: TGTGCCAGCAGTGAATTAGGCAGGGGCTACGAGCAGTACTTC.